What follows are 20 T cell receptor beta chains derived from one specimen sequenced in a study of beta chain features in type 1 diabetes. The antigens for these receptors are not known. Broader study findings: Within each of all four CD4+ subsets, Type 1 diabetes patients had TCRB CDR3s that were moderately but significantly shorter.

Expressed TCRB transcripts were sequenced because the isolated RNA had all been reverse transcribed beforehand. Generated by immunoSEQ multiplex PCR, the TCRdb table keeps only in-frame clones and is missing some. This sample carries 500,000 to 650,000 clones, around 12% of them seen once, and the ten largest clones take around 0.12%. The sequenced sample was naive CD4+ T cells from blood. The source is a man aged 25-40 years with type 1 diabetes.

This clone turned up a few times. The V call is TRBV11-2, the J call TRBJ2-3, with 12 bases aligning to TRBD2. The CDR3 is made up of 16 amino acids. From germline, CDR1 is SGHAT and CDR2 FQNNGV. After removal of 4 bases from V and 1 base from J, the junction contained 3 bases not matched to a gene. The CDR3 sequence is CASSSSGGAGTDTQYF. As DNA, the CDR3 is TGTGCCAGCAGCTCTAGCGGGGGGGCAGGCACAGATACGCAGTATTTT.

This clone was detected only a few times. The chain links TRBV19 to TRBJ1-3; D gene ambiguous. The V end lost 11 bases, the J end lost 0 bases, and 14 bases lay between the germline ends. The CDR3 is 14 residues long. The germline V gene has CDR1 LNHDA and CDR2 SQIVND (reference sequence). This chain's CDR3 is CAGGGSTSGNTIYF. DNA of the CDR3: TGTGCCGGCGGAGGGTCAACCTCTGGAAACACCATATATTTT.

Regarding this clone: Relative to the germline gene, one junction end is altered; a read error may explain this. V and J are TRBV30 and TRBJ2-7; 10 bases are shared with TRBD1. Looked up from germline, CDR1 is GTSNPN and CDR2 is SVGIG (reference sequence). The CDR3 is 11 residues long. This CDR3 reads CAWSVDRDRGF. The CDR3 nucleotides read TGTGCCTGGAGTGTCGACCGGGACAGGGGCTTC.

The chain employs TRBV7-2 and TRBJ2-7; either TRBD1 or TRBD2 may supply D (5 bases each). The CDR3 runs to 14 residues. The germline V gene encodes CDR1 SGHTA and CDR2 FQGNSA. Trimming left V 7 bases short and J 3 bases short, with 16 bases between. The DNA for the CDR3 is TGTGCCAGCACCCTTGGATGGGGGAACTACGAGCAGTACTTC. Encoded protein: CASTLGWGNYEQYF.

V gene TRBV7-9 combines with J gene TRBJ2-2, with 7 nucleotides matching TRBD1. CDR3 length: 17 residues. V shed 5 bases and J 0 bases; nucleotides not matched to a gene: 9. From germline, CDR1 is SEHNR and CDR2 FQNEAQ (reference sequence). The chain's CDR3 is CASSPRGPGTNTGELFF. Written as DNA, the CDR3 is TGTGCCAGCAGCCCAAGGGGGCCAGGGACGAACACCGGGGAGCTGTTTTTT.

This clone was seen a handful of times. The chain is built from TRBV20-1 and TRBJ2-5; unclear D gene. Trimming shortened V by 6 bases and J by 2 bases, and 7 bases separated the two germline ends. The V gene's germline CDR1 is DFQATT and CDR2 SNEGSKA (reference sequence). CDR3 length: 11 amino acids. CDR3 sequence: CSAYLQETQYF. CDR3 coding DNA: TGCAGTGCCTACCTTCAAGAGACCCAGTACTTC.

This clone has only a few counts. The chain carries TRBV7-9 and TRBJ2-3, with 7 bases fitting TRBD1. Germline trimming cut 2 bases from V and 1 base from J; bases unmatched to any gene: 3. The CDR3 loop spans 15 amino acids. Germline-derived CDR1 and CDR2 are SEHNR and FQNEAQ (reference sequence). For the CDR3, the DNA is TGTGCCAGCAGCTTATTTGGGACAGGCACAGATACGCAGTATTTT. Translating gives CASSLFGTGTDTQYF.

The chain uses TRBV4-3 and TRBJ2-3; weak D call: TRBD1 (6 bases). V gave up 0 bases and J gave up 4 bases, with 17 bases separating them. Germline-derived CDR1 and CDR2 are LGHNA and YSLEER. The CDR3 runs 17 residues. CDR3 sequence reads: CASSQDHQGIGADTQYF. CDR3 sequence (DNA): TGCGCCAGCAGCCAAGATCACCAGGGGATAGGAGCAGATACGCAGTATTTT.

Note on this clone: Other DNA sequences within the sample encode an identical CDR3. The rearrangement joins TRBV4-3 to TRBJ2-6; TRBD1 is a possible D gene (6 bases). This CDR3 is 15 amino acids long. Germline assignment: CDR1 LGHNA and CDR2 YSLEER. V was trimmed by 3 bases and J by 0 bases, leaving 6 bases between them. In DNA, the CDR3 is TGCGCCAGCAGCCAGGACAGCTCTGGGGCCAACGTCCTGACTTTC. Its protein is CASSQDSSGANVLTF.

The genes are TRBV7-9 and TRBJ1-2; D remains unclear. V lost 1 base to trimming and J lost 6 bases, with 12 bases between them. The CDR3 has 14 residues. CDR1 SEHNR and CDR2 FQNEAQ come from the germline V gene (reference sequence). CDR3 residues: CASSLESQTNGYTF. The CDR3 nucleotides read TGTGCCAGCAGCTTAGAGTCACAGACCAATGGCTACACCTTC.

V usage is TRBV7-3 and J usage is TRBJ1-1; D remains ambiguous. Deletions cut 2 bases from V and 5 bases from J, with 9 bases between. Germline assignment: CDR1 SGHTA and CDR2 FQGTGA. There are 13 residues in the CDR3. The CDR3 spells CASSLQEGTEAFF. The CDR3 region has the DNA TGTGCCAGCAGCTTACAAGAAGGGACTGAAGCTTTCTTT.

This clone was counted a few times. This chain joins TRBV7-9 and TRBJ2-5; 9 positions match TRBD2. CDR3 length: 17 amino acids. Germline values: CDR1 SEHNR, CDR2 FQNEAQ (reference sequence). V shed 1 base and J 5 bases; nucleotides not matched to a gene: 11. In DNA, the CDR3 is TGTGCCAGCAGCTTAGAATTGGGACTAGCCGGTGGGGAGACCCAGTACTTC. Its protein product is CASSLELGLAGGETQYF.

V is TRBV28 and J is TRBJ1-2; D remains ambiguous. V was cut by 6 bases and J by 4 bases, with 12 bases left in between. This CDR3 comprises 13 residues. From germline, CDR1 is MDHEN and CDR2 SYDVKM. The CDR3 spells CASRTDVGYGYTF. The CDR3 nucleotides read TGTGCCAGCAGAACCGACGTTGGCTATGGCTACACCTTC.

The chain carries TRBV6-5 and TRBJ2-5; the match to TRBD2 covers 10 bases. Germline V lookup: CDR1 MNHEY, CDR2 SVGAGI. V lost 5 bases, J lost 1 base, and 1 base stayed unmatched. The CDR3 runs to 14 residues. The CDR3 protein is CASSRTSGQETQYF. CDR3 in DNA: TGTGCCAGCAGTCGGACTAGCGGCCAAGAGACCCAGTACTTC.

This clone has more than one count but fewer than ten. J is TRBJ2-7 and V is TRBV7-2; perhaps D is TRBD1 or TRBD2 (5 bases each). This CDR3 comprises 13 residues. Germline V gene data show CDR1 as SGHTA and CDR2 as FQGNSA. Deletions cut 1 base from V and 6 bases from J, with 10 bases between. CDR3 bases: TGTGCCAGCAGCTTAGTGAGGGGAAGCGAGCAGTACTTC. Translated: CASSLVRGSEQYF.

The rearrangement joins TRBV16 to TRBJ1-2; D gene ambiguous. Germline loops: CDR1 KGHSY, CDR2 FQNENV. This CDR3 comprises 15 residues. V dropped 1 base and J dropped 8 bases, with 17 bases sitting between them. Here the CDR3 reads CASSQWITLRGGYTF. Here the CDR3 DNA reads TGTGCCAGCAGCCAATGGATTACTCTCCGAGGGGGCTACACCTTC.

This clone was found a few times. The same CDR3 arises from other DNA sequences in this sample as well. This chain uses TRBV5-6 with TRBJ2-1; D unclear. Germline V lookup: CDR1 SGHDT, CDR2 YYEEEE. V shed 2 bases and J shed 5 bases, with 2 bases lying between them. The CDR3 runs 11 residues. The CDR3 DNA is TGTGCCAGCAGCTTAAACAATGAGCAGTTCTTC. This translates into CASSLNNEQFF.

This sequence joins TRBV28 and TRBJ1-2; a weak D match, TRBD1 (5 bases). Trimming took 5 bases from V and 2 from J, leaving 6 bases between them. From germline, CDR1 is MDHEN and CDR2 SYDVKM. The CDR3 length is 12 residues. In DNA, the CDR3 is TGTGCCAGCAGTAGGGGAAACTATGGCTACACCTTC. Its translation: CASSRGNYGYTF.

This clone was observed a few times. The V call is TRBV10-3, the J call TRBJ2-5, with 8 bases lining up with TRBD1. The germline V gene encodes CDR1 ENHRY and CDR2 SYGVKD. The trim removed 6 bases at V and 5 bases at J, leaving 8 bases unmatched. The CDR3 loop spans 14 amino acids. CDR3 residues: CAISGTGGEETQYF. CDR3 in DNA: TGTGCCATCAGCGGGACAGGCGGTGAGGAGACCCAGTACTTC.

The chain couples TRBV4-3 to TRBJ1-3; 8 positions match TRBD1. CDR3 length: 15 amino acids. Per the germline V gene, CDR1 is LGHNA and CDR2 is YSLEER. V was pared by 3 bases and J by 2 bases, with 3 bases of the junction left unmatched. DNA of the CDR3: TGCGCCAGCAGCCAGGGACAGGATCCTGGAAACACCATATATTTT. Amino acid sequence: CASSQGQDPGNTIYF.